These 27 T cell receptor beta chains share one sample of origin, sequenced in a study of early T cells in non-severe SARS-CoV-2 infection. TCRdb independently ran MiXCR on the 5' RACE reads; one entry per CDR3 protein. The repertoire holds some 34,000 distinct CDR3 sequences, with roughly 6.6% as singletons. The sequences come from whole blood, collected at baseline. These receptors all come from an adult who was a healthcare worker with PCR-confirmed SARS-CoV-2 infection or an uninfected control (not recorded which).

The chain couples TRBV29-1 to TRBJ2-3; TRBD2 matches at 11 bases. This CDR3 contains 19 residues. CDR1 is SQVTM, CDR2 ANQGSEA, per germline. Trimming took 0 bases from V and 2 from J; bases not matched to a gene: 13. This CDR3 reads CSVEDQKASGRLNTDTQYF. Written as DNA, the CDR3 is TGCAGCGTTGAAGATCAAAAGGCTAGCGGGAGGCTGAACACAGATACGCAGTATTTT.

The chain links TRBV18 to TRBJ2-6; D tentatively fits TRBD1 or TRBD2 (5 bases each). CDR3 size: 15 residues. Trimming pared 1 base from V and 2 bases from J, leaving 6 bases between. CDR1 is KGHSH, CDR2 LQKENI, per germline. CDR3 nucleotide sequence: TGTGCCAGCTCACCACTGGGGGCTGGGGCCAACGTCCTGACTTTC. Translation: CASSPLGAGANVLTF.

This chain uses TRBV5-1 with TRBJ1-1; no clear D gene. This CDR3 spans 15 amino acids. Germline CDR1 is SGHRS and CDR2 is YFSETQ. Deletions cut 0 bases from V and 1 base from J, with 10 bases between. The CDR3 sequence: CASSLGAGKNTEAFF. The CDR3, as DNA: TGCGCCAGCAGCTTGGGGGCGGGTAAGAACACTGAAGCTTTCTTT. Full variable domain (remainder filled in from reference TRBV5-1 and TRBJ1-1): KAGVTQTPRYLIKTRGQQVTLSCSPISGHRSVSWYQQTPGQGLQFLFEYFSETQRNKGNFPGRFSGRQFSNSRSEMNVSTLELGDSALYLCASSLGAGKNTEAFFGQGTRLTVV.

This clonotype is medium-sized in the sample. CDR3 coding DNA: TGCGCCAGCAGCTCCAGGAGTTGGGACACCGGGGAGCTGTTTTTT. The encoded protein is CASSSRSWDTGELFF. The rearrangement joins TRBV5-1 to TRBJ2-2; D not certain. The CDR3 consists of 15 residues. CDR1 and CDR2 (germline): SGHRS, YFSETQ. Trimming removed 3 bases from V and 3 bases from J, with 12 bases in between.

This clonotype was seen many times. V gene TRBV15 combines with J gene TRBJ2-7; no firm D call. Trimming took off 4 bases at V and 5 bases at J, with 9 bases between the two ends. The CDR3 has 12 amino acids. Germline CDR1 reads LNHNV; CDR2 reads YYDKDF (reference sequence). The CDR3 DNA follows: TGTGCCACCAGCATGACTTCGAACGAGCAGTACTTC. Its translation: CATSMTSNEQYF.

The V and J genes are TRBV20-1 and TRBJ2-6, with 7 bases that match TRBD1. V shed 6 bases, J shed 1 base, and the junction held 6 bases outside the gene matches. Germline V gene data show CDR1 as DFQATT and CDR2 as SNEGSKA (reference sequence). The CDR3 covers 15 residues. The CDR3 DNA reads TGCAGTGCCTCCCAGACAGGGTCTGGGGCCAACGTCCTGACTTTC. Residues: CSASQTGSGANVLTF.

This clonotype was detected only a few times. The chain uses TRBV6-4 and TRBJ1-1; D gene unclear. This CDR3 has 14 amino acids. CDR1 is MRHNA and CDR2 is SNTAGT in the germline V gene. V lost 7 bases, J lost 2 bases, and 14 bases lay in between. Here the CDR3 reads CASIRLGINTEAFF. The CDR3 DNA is TGTGCCAGCATCCGCTTAGGGATTAACACTGAAGCTTTCTTT.

The V gene is TRBV5-4, the J gene TRBJ1-1; no reliable D call. V lost 1 base and J 1 base, leaving 5 bases between the germline ends. CDR1 is SGHNT, CDR2 YYREEE, per germline (reference sequence). The CDR3 consists of 13 residues. In nucleotides, the CDR3 is TGTGCCAGCAGCTTGATGACGAACACTGAAGCTTTCTTT. Translation gives CASSLMTNTEAFF.

In this sample, this clonotype turned up a few times. The chain joins TRBV7-6 to TRBJ2-7; 7 bases line up with TRBD2. CDR1 and CDR2 (germline): SGHVS, FNYEAQ. The CDR3 has 16 amino acids. Unmatched junction bases numbered 12, after V lost 5 bases and J lost 2 bases. The CDR3 here is CASSDSPSGAPYEQYF. The DNA for the CDR3 is TGTGCCAGCAGCGACTCTCCTAGCGGAGCCCCCTACGAGCAGTACTTC. Combining the CDR3 with reference TRBV7-6 and TRBJ2-7 gives the whole variable domain GAGVSQSPRYKVTKRGQDVALRCDPISGHVSLYWYRQALGQGPEFLTYFNYEAQQDKSGLPNDRFSAERPEGSISTLTIQRTEQRDSAMYRCASSDSPSGAPYEQYFGPGTRLTVT.

A few counts support this clonotype. This chain uses TRBV10-1 with TRBJ2-7; D is perhaps TRBD2 (5 bases). CDR1 is WNHNN and CDR2 is SYGVQD in the germline V gene (reference sequence). With 3 bases removed from V and 3 bases from J, the gap between germline ends came to 24 bases. This CDR3 comprises 18 residues. The CDR3 spells CASSDLPYTRARRYEQYF. CDR3 in DNA: TGCGCCAGCAGTGACCTCCCCTATACTAGAGCCCGACGCTACGAGCAGTACTTC.

This clonotype has ten or more counts. The V and J genes are TRBV5-1 and TRBJ2-3, with TRBD1 identical over 9 bases. This CDR3 is 15 amino acids long. The germline gives CDR1 SGHRS, CDR2 YFSETQ. V lost 4 bases to trimming and J lost 4 bases; unmatched junction nucleotides: 7. The CDR3 DNA sequence: TGCGCCAGCAGCAAGGGACAGGGTTTCGCAGATACGCAGTATTTT. It yields the protein CASSKGQGFADTQYF.

The genes are TRBV4-1 and TRBJ2-3, with 11 bases matching TRBD2. V lost 0 bases and J lost 6; bases outside the gene matches: 5. The CDR3 is made up of 16 amino acids. The germline V gene has CDR1 MGHRA and CDR2 YSYEKL. In nucleotides, the CDR3 is TGCGCCAGCAGCCAAGATATAGCGGGAGGGATGGATACGCAGTATTTT. The encoded protein is CASSQDIAGGMDTQYF.

This clonotype was detected many times. The V call is TRBV14, the J call TRBJ2-4; no clear D. Trimming shortened V by 3 bases and J by 1 base, and 10 bases separated the two germline ends. CDR1 is SGHDN and CDR2 is FVKESK in the germline V gene. The CDR3 covers 15 residues. In DNA form, the CDR3 reads TGTGCCAGCAGCCATACCTGGAAGGCCAAAAACATTCAGTACTTC. Its translation: CASSHTWKAKNIQYF.

The chain has TRBV5-6 and TRBJ2-2; D is uncertain. The germline V gene has CDR1 SGHDT and CDR2 YYEEEE. This CDR3 comprises 14 residues. V lost 2 bases to trimming and J lost 4 bases, with 9 bases between them. Written as DNA, the CDR3 is TGTGCCAGCAGCTTCGTAGCCTCCACCGGGGAGCTGTTTTTT. Amino acid sequence: CASSFVASTGELFF.

Ten or more counts support this clonotype. The gene calls are TRBV24-1 and TRBJ2-3, with 7 bases fitting TRBD2. The CDR3 runs to 16 residues. The J segment lost 2 bases and the V segment lost 0 bases, leaving 4 bases of the junction unmatched. Germline V gene sequence: CDR1 KGHDR, CDR2 SFDVKD. The chain's CDR3 is CATSDLKRGYTDTQYF. In DNA form, the CDR3 reads TGTGCCACCAGTGATTTGAAGCGGGGATACACAGATACGCAGTATTTT.

This clonotype has only a few counts. The chain links TRBV7-9 to TRBJ2-3; TRBD2 aligns across 11 bases. V lost 5 bases to trimming and J lost 6 bases; unmatched junction nucleotides: 10. This CDR3 contains 16 residues. Germline V gene lookup returns CDR1 SEHNR and CDR2 FQNEAQ (reference sequence). The CDR3 sequence: CASSLLAGGPLDTQYF. In nucleotides, the CDR3 is TGTGCCAGCAGCCTATTAGCGGGAGGGCCTCTTGATACGCAGTATTTT.

This clonotype was seen only a few times. The genes are TRBV20-1 and TRBJ2-1; TRBD2 agrees at 14 bases. CDR1 and CDR2 from the germline V gene are DFQATT and SNEGSKA (reference sequence). The CDR3 is 18 residues long. Trimming cost V 4 bases and J 12 bases; bases outside gene matches: 20. The CDR3 DNA sequence: TGCAGTGCTAACGCGGACAGGGCGAGGGGACTAGCGGGAGTTGGGCAGTTCTTC. Protein product: CSANADRARGLAGVGQFF.

Only a few counts were recorded for this clonotype. This rearrangement joins TRBV5-1 to TRBJ2-7; 10 nucleotides agree with TRBD2. V lost 0 bases and J lost 1; bases outside the gene matches: 4. The CDR3 length is 16 residues. Per germline, CDR1 SGHRS and CDR2 YFSETQ. The CDR3 DNA follows: TGCGCCAGCAGCTTGGCCCCACTAGCGGGATCCTACGAGCAGTACTTC. This translates into CASSLAPLAGSYEQYF.

This clonotype was counted only a few times. V and J are TRBV11-2 and TRBJ2-1, with TRBD1 identical over 10 bases. Per the germline V gene, CDR1 is SGHAT and CDR2 is FQNNGV. The J segment lost 5 bases and the V segment lost 10 bases, leaving 11 bases of the junction unmatched. The CDR3 sequence is 15 residues long. The CDR3 bases are TGTGCCAACAGAACGGGACAGGGGTTAGACAATGAGCAGTTCTTC. Its protein is CANRTGQGLDNEQFF.

This chain links TRBV7-9 with TRBJ1-4, with a weak D call TRBD1 (5 bases). CDR1 and CDR2 (germline): SEHNR, FQNEAQ (reference sequence). Deletions cut 4 bases from V and 11 bases from J, with 11 bases between. This CDR3 contains 12 residues. CDR3 nucleotide sequence: TGTGCCAGCAGCTCCTCCAGGGAGAAACTGTTTTTT. Protein: CASSSSREKLFF.

This clonotype was observed a few times. The chain links TRBV29-1 to TRBJ2-7; a weak D match, TRBD1 (5 bases). This CDR3 contains 13 residues. Trimming took off 3 bases at V and 2 bases at J, with 11 bases between the two ends. Germline values: CDR1 SQVTM, CDR2 ANQGSEA. CDR3 bases: TGCAGCGTTGAGTTCGGACATACCTACGAGCAGTACTTC. This translates into CSVEFGHTYEQYF.

The chain has TRBV6-2 or TRBV6-3 and TRBJ2-1, with TRBD2 matching over 7 bases. Trimming took 10 bases from V and 1 from J; bases not matched to a gene: 13. The CDR3 extends over 16 amino acids. From germline, CDR1 is MNHEY and CDR2 SVGEGT. For the CDR3, the DNA is TGTGCCACCGAGGGGTGGGCGGGAGCGTCCTACAATGAGCAGTTCTTC. Its protein product is CATEGWAGASYNEQFF.

This clonotype was seen at least ten times. The chain has TRBV4-3 and TRBJ2-3, with 11 bases fitting TRBD2. J gave up 4 bases and V 0 bases, and 15 bases lay outside the gene matches. Germline CDR1 reads LGHNA; CDR2 reads YSLEER. The CDR3 runs 20 residues. DNA for the CDR3: TGCGCCAGCAGCCAAGACGGCCTAGCGGGAGGTCTATCGGCCCCAGATACGCAGTATTTT. As protein: CASSQDGLAGGLSAPDTQYF.

The sample holds a few counts of this clonotype. This chain uses TRBV29-1 with TRBJ1-5, with TRBD1 matching over 9 bases. The CDR3 runs 16 residues. Germline V gene data show CDR1 as SQVTM and CDR2 as ANQGSEA. J gave up 0 bases and V 5 bases, and 8 bases lay outside the gene matches. CDR3 sequence (DNA): TGCAGCGTTTCAACCGGGACAGGGAGTAGCAATCAGCCCCAGCATTTT. Translating it yields CSVSTGTGSSNQPQHF.

This clonotype was seen at least ten times. The genes are TRBV7-2 and TRBJ1-3; 7 bases align to TRBD1. The CDR3 runs to 16 residues. J was trimmed by 3 bases and V by 6 bases; bases with no gene match: 11. The germline gives CDR1 SGHTA, CDR2 FQGNSA. The CDR3 spells CASRNPQGRYGNTIYF. The CDR3 DNA follows: TGTGCCAGCAGGAACCCACAGGGGCGATATGGAAACACCATATATTTT.

The rearrangement joins TRBV7-2 to TRBJ2-1; D unclear. Trimming stripped 5 bases from V and 8 bases from J, with 7 bases between. Germline CDR1 and CDR2: SGHTA and FQGNSA. CDR3 length: 11 residues. CDR3 nucleotide sequence: TGTGCCAGCAGCAGGGTCTATGAGCAGTTCTTC. This encodes CASSRVYEQFF.

This clonotype was detected many times. The chain joins TRBV5-6 to TRBJ2-1; 8 positions agree with TRBD1. Germline V gives CDR1 SGHDT, CDR2 YYEEEE. The J segment lost 7 bases and the V segment lost 0 bases, leaving 12 bases of the junction unmatched. There are 17 residues in the CDR3. CDR3 sequence (DNA): TGTGCCAGCAGCTTGGGTCCCCCAGGGGGCATTACAAATGAGCAGTTCTTC. Protein product: CASSLGPPGGITNEQFF.